This T cell receptor (beta chain) was documented in a study of T-cell reconstitution after alpha-beta-depleted transplantation in children. Preparation of the TCRbeta library used unique molecular identifiers. TCRdb recomputed calls from the PCR reads with MiXCR, one row per CDR3 protein. The sample consists of fewer than 700,000 distinct CDR3 sequences, 13% of them appearing once. A remark on this clonotype: Antigen unknown. Since a much larger clone is just one base distant, this may be a read error.

In germline, CDR1 is SQVTM, CDR2 ANQGSEA. The CDR3 contains 16 residues. V was clipped by 8 bases and J by 0 bases, with 21 bases between them. Study-level findings and limits: Two months or so post-transplant, alpha-beta T cells reportedly derived from several hundred expanded graft clones. T-cell counts and diversity at one year following transplant were attributed mainly to newly produced T cells.

The J gene is TRBJ2-3, the V gene TRBV29-1, with D perhaps matching TRBD1 (5 bases). The clonotype was recovered from a male patient between 10 and 17 years old who had a stem cell transplant for acute myeloid leukemia, so the T cells may come from the graft donor. The starting material was PBMCs, mostly from graft donor cells, obtained 360 days after TCRalphabeta/CD19-depleted stem cell transplant. Written as DNA, the CDR3 is TGCAGCATGATGGGTGGGGCCCCTTTTAGCACAGATACGCAGTATTTT. Protein: CSMMGGAPFSTDTQYF.